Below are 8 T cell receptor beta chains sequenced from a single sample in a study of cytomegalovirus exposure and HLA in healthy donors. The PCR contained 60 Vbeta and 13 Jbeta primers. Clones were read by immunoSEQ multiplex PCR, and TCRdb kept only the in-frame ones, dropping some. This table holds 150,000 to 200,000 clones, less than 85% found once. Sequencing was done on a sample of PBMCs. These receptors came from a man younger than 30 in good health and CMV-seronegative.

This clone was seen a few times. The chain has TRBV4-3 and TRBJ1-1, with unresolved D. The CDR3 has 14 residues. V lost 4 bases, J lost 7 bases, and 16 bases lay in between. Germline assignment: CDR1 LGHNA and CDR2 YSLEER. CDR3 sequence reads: CASSPSSGRSEAFF. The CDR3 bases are TGCGCCAGCAGCCCAAGTTCGGGGAGGAGTGAAGCTTTCTTT.

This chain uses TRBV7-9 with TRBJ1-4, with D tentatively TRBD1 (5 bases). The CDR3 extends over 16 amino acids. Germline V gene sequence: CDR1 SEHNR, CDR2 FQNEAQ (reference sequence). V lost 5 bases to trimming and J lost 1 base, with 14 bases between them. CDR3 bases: TGTGCCAGCAGCCCCTCGGGGGGGGAAACTAATGAAAAACTGTTTTTT. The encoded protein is CASSPSGGETNEKLFF.

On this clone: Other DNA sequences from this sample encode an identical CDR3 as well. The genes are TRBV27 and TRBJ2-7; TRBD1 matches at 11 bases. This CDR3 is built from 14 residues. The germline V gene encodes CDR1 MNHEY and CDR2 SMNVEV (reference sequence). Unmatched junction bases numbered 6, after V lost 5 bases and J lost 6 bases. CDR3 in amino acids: CASSRLGTGGEQYF. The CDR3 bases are TGTGCCAGCAGTCGCCTCGGGACAGGGGGCGAGCAGTACTTC.

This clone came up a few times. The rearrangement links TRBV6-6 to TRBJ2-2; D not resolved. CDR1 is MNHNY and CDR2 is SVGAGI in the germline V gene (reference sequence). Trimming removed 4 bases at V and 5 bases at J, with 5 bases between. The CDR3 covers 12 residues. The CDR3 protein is CASSSRTGELFF. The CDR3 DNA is TGTGCCAGCAGTTCGCGGACCGGGGAGCTGTTTTTT.

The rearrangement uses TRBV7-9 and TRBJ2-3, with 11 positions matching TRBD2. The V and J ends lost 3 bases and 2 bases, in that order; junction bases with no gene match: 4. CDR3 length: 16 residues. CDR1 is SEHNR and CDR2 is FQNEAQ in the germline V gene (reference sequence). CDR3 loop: CASSFMTSGATDTQYF. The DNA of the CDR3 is TGTGCCAGCAGCTTTATGACTAGCGGGGCCACAGATACGCAGTATTTT.

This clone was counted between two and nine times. The chain's CDR3 is CASSLSAPEDVLTF. In nucleotides, the CDR3 is TGTGCCAGCAGTTTATCCGCCCCCGAGGACGTCCTGACTTTC. The chain links TRBV27 to TRBJ2-6; D unclear. Trimming left V 0 bases short and J 11 bases short, with 11 bases between. Germline lookup yields CDR1 MNHEY and CDR2 SMNVEV (reference sequence). The CDR3 extends over 14 amino acids.

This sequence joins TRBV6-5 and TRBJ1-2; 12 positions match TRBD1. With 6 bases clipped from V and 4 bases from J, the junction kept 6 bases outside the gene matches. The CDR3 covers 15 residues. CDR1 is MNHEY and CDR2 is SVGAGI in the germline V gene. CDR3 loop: CASSRDRGHPYGYTF. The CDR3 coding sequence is TGTGCCAGCAGCAGGGACAGGGGGCACCCCTATGGCTACACCTTC.

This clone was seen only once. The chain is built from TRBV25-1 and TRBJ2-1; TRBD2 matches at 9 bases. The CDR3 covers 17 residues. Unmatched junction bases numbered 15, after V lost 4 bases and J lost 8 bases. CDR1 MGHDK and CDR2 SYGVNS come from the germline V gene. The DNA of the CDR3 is TGTGCCAGCAGTGCAACTCTGTGGCGGGGGGGCTCCCATGAGCAGTTCTTC. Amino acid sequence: CASSATLWRGGSHEQFF.